This passage covers 11 T cell receptor beta chains from one sample sequenced in a study of T cell responses to AZD1222 COVID-19 vaccine. Profiled with immunoSEQ multiplex PCR; TCRdb holds only in-frame clones, not every one. This repertoire shows 150,000 to 170,000 clones, around 90% found once; its top ten account for 18%. Sequencing used peripheral blood, obtained on day 0 of AZD1222 vaccination. These receptors all come from an adult in good health.

This chain uses TRBV5-1 with TRBJ1-4; 7 nucleotides line up with TRBD1. This CDR3 is 16 amino acids long. With 0 bases clipped from V and 6 bases from J, the junction kept 8 bases outside the gene matches. In germline, CDR1 is SGHRS, CDR2 YFSETQ. The CDR3 reads CASSLGVTGLDEKLFF. The CDR3, as DNA: TGCGCCAGCAGCTTGGGGGTGACAGGGTTGGATGAAAAACTGTTTTTT.

Worth noting for this clone: Within the sample, other DNA sequences also encode this same CDR3. Here the CDR3 DNA reads TGTGCCAGCAGCTTGAGACAGGGCGGCGGCTACACCTTC. This gives the protein CASSLRQGGGYTF. The chain recombines TRBV7-2 with TRBJ1-2, with 7 bases identical to TRBD1. Germline V gives CDR1 SGHTA, CDR2 FQGNSA. V was clipped by 3 bases and J by 8 bases; unmatched bases: 6. The CDR3 is 13 amino acids.

The gene calls are TRBV5-1 and TRBJ1-5; no clear D gene. Trimming pared 4 bases from V and 5 bases from J, leaving 4 bases between. The CDR3 is made up of 11 amino acids. Germline CDR1 is SGHRS and CDR2 is YFSETQ. The CDR3 loop reads CASSRDQPQHF. The CDR3 nucleotides read TGCGCCAGCAGCCGGGATCAGCCCCAGCATTTT.

The chain couples TRBV4-1 to TRBJ1-6, with TRBD1 matching 9 bases. The germline V gene has CDR1 MGHRA and CDR2 YSYEKL. The CDR3 totals 14 residues. V shed 0 bases, J shed 13 bases, and the junction held 4 bases outside the gene matches. The CDR3 sequence: CASSQDRDRVPLHF. The CDR3 DNA reads TGCGCCAGCAGCCAAGATCGGGACAGGGTCCCCCTCCACTTT.

The chain has TRBV2 and TRBJ1-5; D unresolved. Germline V gene data show CDR1 as SNHLY and CDR2 as FYNNEI. V was shortened by 8 bases and J by 2 bases, with 16 bases between the two germline ends. This CDR3 has 15 amino acids. CDR3: CASEGREFGNQPQHF. Here the CDR3 DNA reads TGTGCCAGCGAAGGAAGAGAGTTTGGCAATCAGCCCCAGCATTTT.

The chain recombines TRBV7-2 with TRBJ1-1; D might be TRBD1 (6 bases). Trimming stripped 2 bases from V and 3 bases from J, with 13 bases between. Germline assignment: CDR1 SGHTA and CDR2 FQGNSA. The CDR3 runs 15 residues. CDR3 in amino acids: CASSLFRGLDTEAFF. The CDR3 DNA reads as TGTGCCAGCAGCTTATTCCGGGGGCTGGACACTGAAGCTTTCTTT.

This chain links TRBV5-1 with TRBJ2-5; the match to TRBD1 covers 7 bases. Germline V gene lookup returns CDR1 SGHRS and CDR2 YFSETQ. The CDR3 length is 17 residues. J was trimmed by 5 bases and V by 1 base; bases with no gene match: 14. This CDR3 reads CASSLFLETGRWETQYF. Here the CDR3 DNA reads TGCGCCAGCAGCTTGTTTCTCGAGACAGGGAGATGGGAGACCCAGTACTTC.

This clone was detected only once. This sequence joins TRBV11-1 and TRBJ2-3, with D uncertain. The length of the CDR3 is 14 residues. V lost 3 bases and J lost 0, with 7 bases in between. Germline CDR1 is SGHAT and CDR2 is FQDESV (reference sequence). Here the CDR3 reads CASSFEDSTDTQYF. The CDR3 DNA reads TGTGCCAGCAGCTTTGAAGATAGCACAGATACGCAGTATTTT.

V usage is TRBV14 and J usage is TRBJ1-2, with D possibly being TRBD1 (5 bases). Germline V gene data show CDR1 as SGHDN and CDR2 as FVKESK. V lost 0 bases and J lost 6, with 11 bases in between. CDR3 length: 14 residues. In DNA, the CDR3 is TGTGCCAGCAGCCAAGAGGCAGGGCGGCATGGCTACACCTTC. Residues: CASSQEAGRHGYTF.

V gene TRBV7-2 combines with J gene TRBJ2-2; 13 bases fit TRBD2. The CDR3 has 19 amino acids. Germline values: CDR1 SGHTA, CDR2 FQGNSA. V dropped 4 bases and J dropped 8; count of bases not matched to a gene: 16. The CDR3 region is CASSSGLLTSGGRKGELFF. CDR3 nucleotide sequence: TGTGCCAGCAGCTCCGGACTCTTGACTAGCGGGGGGCGTAAAGGGGAGCTGTTTTTT.

Only one count was recorded for this clone. The chain uses TRBV12-5 and TRBJ2-7; D unclear. In germline, CDR1 is LGHNT, CDR2 FRNRAP. CDR3 length: 12 residues. The V end was cut by 3 bases, the J end by 4 bases, with 7 bases between. The CDR3 protein is CASGLDLYEQYF. DNA for the CDR3: TGTGCTAGTGGTTTAGACCTGTACGAGCAGTACTTC.